This entry concerns a single T cell receptor (beta chain). The sample belongs to a study of blood T cell repertoires in COVID-19. Study summary: The United States, Italy and Spain were the sources of the acute and convalescent COVID-19 samples. PBMCs, B-cell-depleted T cells, or T cells were the source of the cDNA or gDNA that made up the material.

V gave up 4 bases and J gave up 6 bases; unmatched junction bases: 8. CDR1 SQVTM and CDR2 ANQGSEA come from the germline V gene. The CDR3 extends over 15 amino acids. Original handling: Amplifying reference gene primers gave estimates of nucleated cell counts. Libraries were prepared by immunoSEQ multiplex PCR; TCRdb keeps only in-frame clonotypes and omits some of them. Clone size and V and J calls were adopted from that table, with D and trimming inferred from the DNA. The data show some 83,000 clones, around 88% seen once. The chain is built from TRBV29-1 and TRBJ2-2, with TRBD1 matching over 10 bases. The clonotype comes from a man aged 60 to 75 with acute or convalescent COVID-19. Specimen: peripheral blood. The CDR3 bases are TGCAGCGTTGGACCCGGGACAGGGGCGGCCGGGGAGCTGTTTTTT. This codes for CSVGPGTGAAGELFF.